The source of this T cell receptor beta chain is a study of blood T cells in healthy people across ages. Study-level points and caveats: Percentage of naive T cells showed a strong correlation with TCR beta diversity.

Deletions cut 1 base from V and 3 bases from J, with 11 bases between. CDR1 and CDR2 from the germline V gene are SGHTA and FQGNSA. The CDR3 is 15 amino acids. A second PCR of roughly 7 to 11 cycles used a sample-barcoded 5' primer and a J-beta primer mix. MiXCR, applied by TCRdb to the 5' RACE reads, yields one record per CDR3 protein. Among about 680,000 distinct CDR3 sequences listed, roughly 50% were seen once. This clonotype turned up a few times. The antigen is unknown. The V and J genes are TRBV7-2 and TRBJ2-3; no definite D call. The clonotype originates from a woman aged 55-69 years in good health. Sequenced material: blood. CDR3 sequence: CASSLVGQWTDTQYF. In DNA, the CDR3 is TGTGCCAGCAGCTTAGTTGGGCAGTGGACAGATACGCAGTATTTT.